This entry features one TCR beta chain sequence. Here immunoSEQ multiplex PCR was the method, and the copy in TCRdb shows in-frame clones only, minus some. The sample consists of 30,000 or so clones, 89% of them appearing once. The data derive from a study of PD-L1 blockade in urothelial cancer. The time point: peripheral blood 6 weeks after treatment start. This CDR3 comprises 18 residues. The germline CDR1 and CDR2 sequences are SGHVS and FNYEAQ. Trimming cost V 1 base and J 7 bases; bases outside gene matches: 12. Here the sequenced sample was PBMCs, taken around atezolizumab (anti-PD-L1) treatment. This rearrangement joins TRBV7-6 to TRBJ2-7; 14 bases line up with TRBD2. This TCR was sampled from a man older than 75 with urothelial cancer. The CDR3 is CASSLDAGTSGSRGEQYF. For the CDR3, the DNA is TGTGCCAGCAGCTTAGACGCCGGGACTAGCGGGAGCAGAGGAGAGCAGTACTTC.